This TCR beta chain was documented in a study of blood T cell repertoires in COVID-19. Produced via immunoSEQ multiplex PCR; TCRdb's table is partial and in-frame only. Of roughly 290,000 clones listed, roughly nine tenths are singletons. Trimming cost V 0 bases and J 3 bases, with 12 bases left between them. CDR3 size: 15 residues. Germline values: CDR1 SGHRS, CDR2 YFSETQ. This chain links TRBV5-1 with TRBJ1-2, with no clear D. The receptor was derived from a woman aged 40 to 55 who had recovered from COVID-19. The sequencing input was PBMCs or T cells enriched from blood (not recorded which). The chain's CDR3 is CASSLGPGVDYGYTF. The CDR3 DNA reads as TGCGCCAGCAGCTTGGGTCCCGGAGTGGACTATGGCTACACCTTC.